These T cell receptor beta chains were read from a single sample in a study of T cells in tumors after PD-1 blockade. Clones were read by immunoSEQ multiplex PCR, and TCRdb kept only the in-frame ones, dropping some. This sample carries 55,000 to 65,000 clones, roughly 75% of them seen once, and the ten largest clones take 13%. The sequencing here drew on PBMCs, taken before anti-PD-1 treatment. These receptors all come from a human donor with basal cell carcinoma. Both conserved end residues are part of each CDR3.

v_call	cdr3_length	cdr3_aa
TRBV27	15	CASSLRGVMTDTQYF
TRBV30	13	CAWRKQELKKLFF
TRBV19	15	CASRLDRATNEKLFF
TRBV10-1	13	CASSVGNEETQYF
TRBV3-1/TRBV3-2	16	CASSPSRDMRKETQYF
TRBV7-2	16	CASTGGDRGPNYGYTF
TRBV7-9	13	CASGPRTQETQYF
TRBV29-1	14	CSAVWGSRTGELFF
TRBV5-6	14	CASSLVWEGYEQYF
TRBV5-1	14	CASSLGTANNEQFF
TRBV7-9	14	CASSLGVGMETQYF